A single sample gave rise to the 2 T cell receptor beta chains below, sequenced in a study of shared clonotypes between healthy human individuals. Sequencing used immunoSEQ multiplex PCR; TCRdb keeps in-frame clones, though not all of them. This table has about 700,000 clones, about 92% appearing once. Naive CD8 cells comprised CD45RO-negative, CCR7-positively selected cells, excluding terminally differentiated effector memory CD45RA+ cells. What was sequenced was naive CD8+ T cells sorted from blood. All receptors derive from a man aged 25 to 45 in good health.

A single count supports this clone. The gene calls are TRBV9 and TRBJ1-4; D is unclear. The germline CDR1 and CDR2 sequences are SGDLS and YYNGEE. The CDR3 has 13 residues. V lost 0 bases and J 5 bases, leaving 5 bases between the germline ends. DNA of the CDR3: TGTGCCAGCAGCGTAGAACCCAATGAAAAACTGTTTTTT. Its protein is CASSVEPNEKLFF. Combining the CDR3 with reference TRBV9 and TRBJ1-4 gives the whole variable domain DSGVTQTPKHLITATGQRVTLRCSPRSGDLSVYWYQQSLDQGLQFLIQYYNGEERAKGNILERFSAQQFPDLHSELNLSSLELGDSALYFCASSVEPNEKLFFGSGTQLSVL.

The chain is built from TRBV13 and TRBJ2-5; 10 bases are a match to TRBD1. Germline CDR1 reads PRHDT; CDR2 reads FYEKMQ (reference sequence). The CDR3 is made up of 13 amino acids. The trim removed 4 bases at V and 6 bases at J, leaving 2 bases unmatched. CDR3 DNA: TGTGCCAGCAGCTGGGACAGGGGAAAGACCCAGTACTTC. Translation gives CASSWDRGKTQYF.